This record covers a single T cell receptor (beta chain). Antigen specificity is unknown. RNA extraction was followed by reverse transcription into cDNA, which acted as the sequencing template. Assay used: immunoSEQ multiplex PCR; TCRdb lists only in-frame clones, some missing. Among 79,000 or so clones, approximately 66% were seen once, and the ten largest hold 23%. This entry is derived from a study of CD8+ T cells in alopecia areata. General study points: Normal skin's resident alphabeta T cells are also sequenced in scalp samples.

The treatment is: oral pan-JAK inhibitor, 5-10 mg twice daily. Peripheral blood and lesional scalp punch biopsies were taken from alopecia areata patients. Using a FACSAria, the CD4+ and CD8+ T cells were sorted from the PBMCs. The source material was CD8+ T cells sorted from blood, sampled at week 24, from a patient treated with tofacitinib. The source of this sequence is a human donor with alopecia areata.

The CDR3 protein is CASSLVGVDFYGYTF. The CDR3 DNA is TGTGCCAGCAGCTTGGTCGGGGTGGACTTCTATGGCTACACCTTC. The J gene is TRBJ1-2, the V gene TRBV4-2; no reliable D call. Germline CDR1 reads LGHNA; CDR2 reads YNFKEQ. V shed 5 bases and J shed 4 bases, with 17 bases lying between them. This CDR3 is 15 amino acids long.